Listed here is a single T cell receptor beta chain. The antigen remains unidentified. This CDR3 has 15 residues. Germline V gives CDR1 SNHLY, CDR2 FYNNEI. V shed 3 bases and J shed 0 bases, with 9 bases lying between them. The PCR had 60 Vbeta and 13 Jbeta primers. TCRdb's table, derived via immunoSEQ multiplex PCR, lists solely in-frame clones and lacks some. The repertoire consists of about 110,000 clones, with more than 75% occurring once and the leading ten covering approximately 2%. Each of the donors was a healthy bone marrow donor. This sample is drawn from a study of cytomegalovirus exposure and HLA in healthy donors. Study background: An early data release held approximately 85 million unique TCRs from HLA-typed donors. Study outcomes and limitations: Reports indicate that TCR beta sequences accurately predicted the HLA-A and HLA-B alleles of most subjects. Highly shared sequence variants in one cluster were likely a sequencing artifact.

This receptor was identified in a man between 40 and 49 years old in good health and CMV-seronegative. The chain employs TRBV2 and TRBJ2-1; possible D gene TRBD2, 6 bases. The sequenced material came from PBMCs. The CDR3 region is CASSETGGSYNEQFF. Written as DNA, the CDR3 is TGTGCCAGCAGTGAGACCGGGGGCTCCTACAATGAGCAGTTCTTC.